What follows is one TCR beta chain and its context. Antigen unknown. The germline V gene encodes CDR1 MGHRA and CDR2 YSYEKL. V gave up 4 bases and J gave up 5 bases; unmatched junction bases: 12. CDR3 length: 17 amino acids. With random hexamers, 0.5 to 1 ug RNA was reverse transcribed. Amplification of the TCR beta CDR3 was carried out by immunoSEQ multiplex PCR, which spanned a total of 54 Vbeta and 13 Jbeta segments. TCRdb re-derived calls from the immunoSEQ multiplex PCR reads in MiXCR, one entry per CDR3 protein. Of a few hundred thousand distinct CDR3 sequences listed, over 90% were seen once; the top ten hold approximately 0.082%. This specimen comes from a study of CD8 T cells in Susac syndrome. Study-wide findings and caveats: Regarding the TCR sequencing and HLA analysis, the study admitted that a relatively small number of individuals were involved.

Sequencing used CD4+ T cells from PBMCs. The chain has TRBV4-1 and TRBJ2-1; 9 bases map to TRBD2. The receptor was derived from a human donor with multiple sclerosis. The CDR3 bases are TGCGCCAGCAGCCTCCAACGCGGCGGGGGGGCTGACAATGAGCAGTTCTTC. It translates to CASSLQRGGGADNEQFF.